These 10 T cell receptor beta chains originate from one sample sequenced in a study of T cells in Graves' hyperthyroidism and ophthalmopathy. Amplified TCR beta CDR3 regions came from RNA transcripts. The study used the HTBI primer set for a first-round RT-PCR of the TCR CDR3. MiXCR, run by TCRdb on the multiplex PCR reads, gives a single entry per CDR3 protein. The sample lists about 400,000 distinct CDR3 sequences; roughly 13% were seen once. The sample comprised blood. The source of these receptors is a woman under 30 with Graves' hyperthyroidism.

The genes are TRBV5-1 and TRBJ1-3; D remains unclear. Trimming took 4 bases from V and 2 from J, leaving 13 bases between them. The germline CDR1 and CDR2 sequences are SGHRS and YFSETQ. The CDR3 runs 15 residues. The CDR3 region is CASSVGMETGNTIYF. The CDR3 nucleotides read TGCGCCAGCAGCGTAGGGATGGAGACTGGAAACACCATATATTTT.

This clonotype was recorded many times. The chain is built from TRBV2 and TRBJ2-1; D remains ambiguous. From germline, CDR1 is SNHLY and CDR2 FYNNEI. There are 14 residues in the CDR3. Trimming cost V 1 base and J 4 bases, with 8 bases left between them. The CDR3 DNA reads TGTGCCAGCAGTGAAGACCCGGCGTACAATGAGCAGTTCTTC. It codes for CASSEDPAYNEQFF.

This clonotype showed up just a few times. The genes are TRBV29-1 and TRBJ2-2, with D tentatively TRBD2 (6 bases). V was pared by 7 bases and J by 7 bases, with 16 bases between. This CDR3 comprises 13 residues. Germline values: CDR1 SQVTM, CDR2 ANQGSEA. The CDR3 bases are TGCAGCGCAGATATGACGGGGGTCGGGGAGCTGTTTTTT. Encoded protein: CSADMTGVGELFF.

Note on this clonotype: A much larger clone sits a single nucleotide away, making a read error possible. The genes are TRBV30 and TRBJ1-1; tentative D call: TRBD1 (5 bases). Trimming removed 5 bases at V and 4 bases at J, with 14 bases between. The germline CDR1 and CDR2 sequences are GTSNPN and SVGIG (reference sequence). The CDR3 extends over 13 amino acids. CDR3 region: CAWCEAGVTEAFF. Here the CDR3 DNA reads TGTGCCTGGTGTGAGGCGGGGGTCACTGAAGCTTTCTTT.

At least ten counts were recorded for this clonotype. The CDR3 loop reads CASREGTAYGYTF. CDR3 nucleotides: TGTGCCAGCAGAGAAGGGACGGCGTATGGCTACACCTTC. This chain joins TRBV27 and TRBJ1-2; a possible D gene is TRBD1 (5 bases). This CDR3 is 13 amino acids long. The germline gives CDR1 MNHEY, CDR2 SMNVEV (reference sequence). The V and J ends lost 6 bases and 5 bases respectively, with 13 bases between them.

The chain links TRBV4-3 to TRBJ2-7; a weak D match, TRBD2 (5 bases). Trimming took 0 bases from V and 2 from J, leaving 17 bases between them. Germline V gene lookup returns CDR1 LGHNA and CDR2 YSLEER. The CDR3 length is 17 residues. This CDR3 is CASSQDTSPTRTYEQYF. As DNA, the CDR3 is TGCGCCAGCAGCCAAGACACAAGCCCAACTAGAACCTACGAGCAGTACTTC.

This clonotype was recorded at least ten times. The chain is built from TRBV28 and TRBJ2-1, with D tentatively TRBD2 (6 bases). CDR3 length: 15 amino acids. V was clipped by 3 bases and J by 5 bases, with 14 bases between them. Germline values: CDR1 MDHEN, CDR2 SYDVKM. CDR3 sequence reads: CASSFGISGNNEQFF. CDR3 sequence (DNA): TGTGCCAGCAGTTTTGGGATTAGCGGAAACAATGAGCAGTTCTTC.

There are many counts of this clonotype. This chain's CDR3 is CASSQVMNTEAFF. DNA for the CDR3: TGTGCCAGCAGCCAAGTAATGAACACTGAAGCTTTCTTT. V is TRBV14 and J is TRBJ1-1; D remains unclear. Germline CDR1 SGHDN, CDR2 FVKESK. The CDR3 is 13 residues long. V was shortened by 1 base and J by 0 bases, with 3 bases between the two germline ends. Using reference TRBV14 and TRBJ1-1 for the parts outside the CDR3, the full variable domain is EAGVTQFPSHSVIEKGQTVTLRCDPISGHDNLYWYRRVMGKEIKFLLHFVKESKQDESGMPNNRFLAERTGGTYSTLKVQPAELEDSGVYFCASSQVMNTEAFFGQGTRLTVV.

This chain connects TRBV28 to TRBJ2-2, with 8 bases that match TRBD2. V lost 3 bases to trimming and J lost 0 bases; unmatched junction nucleotides: 0. This CDR3 spans 15 amino acids. Germline V CDR1 and CDR2: MDHEN, SYDVKM. CDR3 bases: TGTGCCAGCAGTTTGGGACTAGCGAACACCGGGGAGCTGTTTTTT. Translated: CASSLGLANTGELFF.

The V gene is TRBV4-2, the J gene TRBJ2-3; 7 positions match TRBD2. CDR3 size: 16 residues. The germline gives CDR1 LGHNA, CDR2 YNFKEQ. With 0 bases clipped from V and 3 bases from J, the junction kept 6 bases outside the gene matches. The CDR3 loop reads CASSQEYGGGTDTQYF. CDR3 nucleotide sequence: TGTGCCAGCAGCCAAGAGTATGGGGGAGGGACAGATACGCAGTATTTT.